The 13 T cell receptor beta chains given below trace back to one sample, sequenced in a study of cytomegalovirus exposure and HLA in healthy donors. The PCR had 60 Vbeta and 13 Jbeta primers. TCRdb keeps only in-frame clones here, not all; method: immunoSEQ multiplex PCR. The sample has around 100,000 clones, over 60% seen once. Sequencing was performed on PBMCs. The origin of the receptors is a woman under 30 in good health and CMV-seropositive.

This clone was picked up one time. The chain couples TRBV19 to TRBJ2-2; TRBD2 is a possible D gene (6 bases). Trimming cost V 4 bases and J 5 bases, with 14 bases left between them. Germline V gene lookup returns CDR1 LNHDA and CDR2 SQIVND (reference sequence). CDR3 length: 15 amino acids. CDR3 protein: CASSRSGPLTGELFF. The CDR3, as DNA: TGTGCCAGTAGTAGAAGCGGGCCCTTGACCGGGGAGCTGTTTTTT.

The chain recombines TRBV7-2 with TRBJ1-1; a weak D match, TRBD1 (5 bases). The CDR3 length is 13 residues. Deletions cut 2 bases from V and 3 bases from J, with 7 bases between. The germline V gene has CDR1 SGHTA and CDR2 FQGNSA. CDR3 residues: CASSLQGYTEAFF. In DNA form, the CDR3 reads TGTGCCAGCAGCTTACAGGGTTACACTGAAGCTTTCTTT.

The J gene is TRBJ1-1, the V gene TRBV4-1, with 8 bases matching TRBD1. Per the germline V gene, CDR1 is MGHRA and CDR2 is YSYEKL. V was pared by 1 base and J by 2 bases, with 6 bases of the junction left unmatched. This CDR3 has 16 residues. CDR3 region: CASSQVGQGRNTEAFF. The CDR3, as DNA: TGCGCCAGCAGCCAAGTCGGACAGGGCAGAAACACTGAAGCTTTCTTT.

The CDR3 DNA reads TGCGCCAGCAGCCAAGATCTCGGGTGGACGGCGGGAGAGCAGTACTTC. Its translation: CASSQDLGWTAGEQYF. The chain combines TRBV4-1 with TRBJ2-7, with D perhaps TRBD2 (6 bases). CDR3 length: 16 amino acids. Germline V gene data show CDR1 as MGHRA and CDR2 as YSYEKL. The ends were cut back, 0 bases at V and 7 bases at J, with 19 bases in the middle.

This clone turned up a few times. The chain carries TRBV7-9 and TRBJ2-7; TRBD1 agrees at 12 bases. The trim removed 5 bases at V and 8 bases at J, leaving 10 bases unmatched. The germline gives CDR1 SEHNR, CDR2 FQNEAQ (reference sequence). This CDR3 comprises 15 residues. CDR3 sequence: CASSDTGTGGMKQYF. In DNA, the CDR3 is TGTGCCAGCAGCGATACCGGGACAGGGGGCATGAAGCAGTACTTC.

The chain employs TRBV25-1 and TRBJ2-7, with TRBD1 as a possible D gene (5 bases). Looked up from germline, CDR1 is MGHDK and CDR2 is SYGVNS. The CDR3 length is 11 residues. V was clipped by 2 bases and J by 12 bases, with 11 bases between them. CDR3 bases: TGTGCCAGCAGTGAACAGGGCTCGGCGTACTTC. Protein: CASSEQGSAYF.

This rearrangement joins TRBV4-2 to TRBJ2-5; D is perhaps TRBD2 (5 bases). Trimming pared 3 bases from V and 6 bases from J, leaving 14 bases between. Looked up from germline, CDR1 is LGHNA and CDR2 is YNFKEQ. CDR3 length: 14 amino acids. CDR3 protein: CASSHSRNGKTQYF. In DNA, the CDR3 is TGTGCCAGCAGCCATTCCCGGAACGGGAAGACCCAGTACTTC.

The CDR3 DNA sequence: TGTGCCAGCAGCGGGGGGGGGATTCGTGAGGACACTGAAGCTTTCTTT. Amino acid sequence: CASSGGGIREDTEAFF. The V gene is TRBV11-2, the J gene TRBJ1-1; D is possibly TRBD1 (5 bases). The CDR3 runs to 16 residues. Germline-derived CDR1 and CDR2 are SGHAT and FQNNGV. V dropped 5 bases and J dropped 3 bases, with 19 bases sitting between them. Complete variable domain (other parts from reference TRBV11-2 and TRBJ1-1): EAGVAQSPRYKIIEKRQSVAFWCNPISGHATLYWYQQILGQGPKLLIQFQNNGVVDDSQLPKDRFSAERLKGVDSTLKIQPAKLEDSAVYLCASSGGGIREDTEAFFGQGTRLTVV.

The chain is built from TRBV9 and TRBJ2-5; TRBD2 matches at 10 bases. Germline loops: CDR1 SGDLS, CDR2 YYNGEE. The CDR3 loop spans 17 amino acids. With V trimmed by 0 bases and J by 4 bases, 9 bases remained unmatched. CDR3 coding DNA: TGTGCCAGCAGCGTAGGAGCGGGAGGGGGCGCGGGAGAGACCCAGTACTTC. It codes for CASSVGAGGGAGETQYF.

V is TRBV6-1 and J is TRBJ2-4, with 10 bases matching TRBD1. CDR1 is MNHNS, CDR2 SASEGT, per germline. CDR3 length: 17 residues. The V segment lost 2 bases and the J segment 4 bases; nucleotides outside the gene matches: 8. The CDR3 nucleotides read TGTGCCAGCAGTGAATCCCCCCGGACAGGGGGAAAAAACATTCAGTACTTC. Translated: CASSESPRTGGKNIQYF.

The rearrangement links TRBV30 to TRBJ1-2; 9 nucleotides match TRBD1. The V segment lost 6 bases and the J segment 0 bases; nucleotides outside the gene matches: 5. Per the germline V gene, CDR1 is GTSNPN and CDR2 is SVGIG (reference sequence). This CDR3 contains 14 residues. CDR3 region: CACDGTGPNYGYTF. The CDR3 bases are TGTGCCTGCGACGGGACAGGGCCTAACTATGGCTACACCTTC. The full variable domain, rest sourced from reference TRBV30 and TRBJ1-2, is SQTIHQWPATLVQPVGSPLSLECTVEGTSNPNLYWYRQAAGRGLQLLFYSVGIGQISSEVPQNLSASRPQDRQFILSSKKLLLSDSGFYLCACDGTGPNYGYTFGSGTRLTVV.

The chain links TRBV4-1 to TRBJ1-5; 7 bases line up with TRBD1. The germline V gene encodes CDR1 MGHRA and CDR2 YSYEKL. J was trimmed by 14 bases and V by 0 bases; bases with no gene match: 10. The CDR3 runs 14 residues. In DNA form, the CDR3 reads TGCGCCAGCAGCCAAGATCGCGCAGGGGGAACCAAGCATTTT. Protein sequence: CASSQDRAGGTKHF.

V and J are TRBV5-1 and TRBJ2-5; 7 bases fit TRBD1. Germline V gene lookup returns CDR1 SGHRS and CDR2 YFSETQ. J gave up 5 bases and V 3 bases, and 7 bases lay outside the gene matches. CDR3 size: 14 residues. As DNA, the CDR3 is TGCGCCAGCAGCTACCAGACAGGGCGGGAGACCCAGTACTTC. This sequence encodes CASSYQTGRETQYF.